What follows are 32 T cell receptor beta chains derived from one specimen sequenced in a study of cytomegalovirus exposure and HLA in healthy donors (dated by TCRdb to 2016 to 2017). The library was prepared using the immunoSEQ multiplex PCR assay. For the multiplex PCR, a mixture combining 60 forward primers for TCR Vbeta segments and 13 reverse primers for TCR Jbeta segments was used. This immuneACCESS table, as held by TCRdb, lists in-frame sequences with V and J called but not all clones. Of the missing ones, under half trace to an unresolved V gene in checked studies; the others have no known cause. The sample contains about 120,000 clones, roughly 77% of them found a single time. More than 1.5% of the sample comes from the top ten. Sequencing was done on a sample of PBMCs. Source of these receptors: a young man in good health and CMV-seronegative.

The chain couples TRBV5-1 to TRBJ2-1, with 10 bases matching TRBD2. Germline values: CDR1 SGHRS, CDR2 YFSETQ. The V and J ends lost 0 bases and 4 bases, in that order; junction bases with no gene match: 4. This CDR3 region has 16 residues. The CDR3 bases are TGCGCCAGCAGCTTGGAGTTAGCGGGGGGATACAATGAGCAGTTCTTC. Amino acids: CASSLELAGGYNEQFF.

This clone has just one count. In nucleotides, the CDR3 is TGTGCCAGCAGCCAAGCAGTTTCCTACGAGCAGTACTTC. Protein sequence: CASSQAVSYEQYF. This rearrangement joins TRBV4-2 to TRBJ2-7; D gene unclear. The length of the CDR3 is 13 residues. Germline V gives CDR1 LGHNA, CDR2 YNFKEQ. Trimming left V 1 base short and J 1 base short, with 5 bases between.

As DNA, the CDR3 is TGCGCCAGCAGCTTGGCGGGACAGGGCCATCAGCCCCAGCATTTT. Translating gives CASSLAGQGHQPQHF. The chain recombines TRBV5-1 with TRBJ1-5; 9 nucleotides line up with TRBD1. Germline assignment: CDR1 SGHRS and CDR2 YFSETQ. The length of the CDR3 is 15 residues. V was pared by 0 bases and J by 5 bases, with 3 bases of the junction left unmatched.

The V gene is TRBV27, the J gene TRBJ1-1; tentative D call: TRBD1 (5 bases). The CDR3 loop spans 13 amino acids. Trimming stripped 6 bases from V and 7 bases from J, with 15 bases between. Germline CDR1 MNHEY, CDR2 SMNVEV (reference sequence). The CDR3 DNA sequence: TGTGCCAGCAGGGGCGACAGCTCATATGAAGCTTTCTTT. The encoded protein is CASRGDSSYEAFF.

The chain has TRBV7-2 and TRBJ1-4, with 9 bases fitting TRBD1. The CDR3 is 15 amino acids. Germline V gene sequence: CDR1 SGHTA, CDR2 FQGNSA. V shed 3 bases, J shed 7 bases, and the junction held 6 bases outside the gene matches. The CDR3 loop reads CASSLYDRGGEKLFF. CDR3 bases: TGTGCCAGCAGCTTGTACGACAGGGGGGGTGAAAAACTGTTTTTT.

This chain connects TRBV6-1 to TRBJ2-7, with 10 nucleotides matching TRBD1. The CDR3 totals 15 residues. The germline CDR1 and CDR2 sequences are MNHNS and SASEGT. Trimming removed 3 bases from V and 7 bases from J; junction bases left unmatched: 9. The CDR3 region has the DNA TGTGCCAGCAGTGATCCGGGACAGGGGCTTCGGGAGCAGTACTTC. Amino acids: CASSDPGQGLREQYF.

This chain connects TRBV6-5 to TRBJ1-4; no firm D call. Trimming removed 6 bases at V and 0 bases at J, with 5 bases between. CDR1 MNHEY and CDR2 SVGAGI come from the germline V gene. The CDR3 contains 13 residues. This chain's CDR3 is CASSETTNEKLFF. CDR3 DNA sequence: TGTGCCAGCAGCGAGACAACTAATGAAAAACTGTTTTTT.

The chain links TRBV6-5 to TRBJ2-7; D remains unclear. CDR1 is MNHEY, CDR2 SVGAGI, per germline. CDR3 length: 14 amino acids. Deletions cut 0 bases from V and 7 bases from J, with 13 bases between. The CDR3 nucleotides are TGTGCCAGCAGTTACTCGGCCAGAAAGAAAGAGCAGTACTTC. Amino acid sequence: CASSYSARKKEQYF.

V usage is TRBV19 and J usage is TRBJ1-1; tentative D call: TRBD1 (6 bases). The CDR3 consists of 12 residues. Trimming cost V 7 bases and J 10 bases, with 16 bases left between them. The germline gives CDR1 LNHDA, CDR2 SQIVND (reference sequence). The CDR3 DNA sequence: TGTGCCAGTACGCCAGGGGAGAGCGGAGCTTTCTTT. It encodes CASTPGESGAFF. Full variable domain (outside the CDR3, taken from reference TRBV19 and TRBJ1-1): DGGITQSPKYLFRKEGQNVTLSCEQNLNHDAMYWYRQDPGQGLRLIYYSQIVNDFQKGDIAEGYSVSREKKESFPLTVTSAQKNPTAFYLCASTPGESGAFFGQGTRLTVV.

CDR3 nucleotides: TGTGCCAGCGGTTCAGGGCGAGGAAACACCATATATTTT. It is translated as CASGSGRGNTIYF. The V call is TRBV6-5, the J call TRBJ1-3, with a tentative D call TRBD1 (5 bases). V gave up 8 bases and J gave up 4 bases, with 12 bases separating them. Germline CDR1 is MNHEY and CDR2 is SVGAGI. CDR3 size: 13 residues.

A word on this clone: One end of the junction is discordant with germline, which a read error may explain. The chain couples TRBV6-1 to TRBJ1-2; perhaps TRBD1 as D (6 bases). This CDR3 is 12 amino acids long. From germline, CDR1 is MNHNS and CDR2 SASEGT. The CDR3 here is CASSEGHASTAF. The CDR3 bases are TGTGCCAGCAGTGAGGGACACGCCAGTACCGCCTTC.

The genes are TRBV5-4 and TRBJ2-3; 9 nucleotides align to TRBD2. With 4 bases clipped from V and 3 bases from J, the junction kept 9 bases outside the gene matches. The CDR3 sequence is 16 residues long. Per germline, CDR1 SGHNT and CDR2 YYREEE (reference sequence). The CDR3 is CASSPPGAGGTDTQYF. The CDR3 bases are TGTGCCAGCAGCCCTCCGGGAGCGGGGGGAACAGATACGCAGTATTTT.

The chain is built from TRBV7-9 and TRBJ2-1, with 9 bases that match TRBD2. Germline trimming cut 2 bases from V and 3 bases from J; bases unmatched to any gene: 5. This CDR3 has 16 residues. CDR1 and CDR2 (germline): SEHNR, FQNEAQ (reference sequence). CDR3 bases: TGTGCCAGCAGCTTACTAGCGGGGATTGACTACAATGAGCAGTTCTTC. Translated, it gives CASSLLAGIDYNEQFF.

The chain employs TRBV14 and TRBJ2-1; 8 bases align to TRBD2. The germline V gene encodes CDR1 SGHDN and CDR2 FVKESK. CDR3 length equals 17 residues. V shed 4 bases and J 0 bases; nucleotides not matched to a gene: 8. CDR3 DNA: TGTGCCAGCAGCCGCTTTGTCGGGGGGGCCTCCTACAATGAGCAGTTCTTC. Translation gives CASSRFVGGASYNEQFF.

This chain connects TRBV6-4 to TRBJ2-3; TRBD2 aligns across 7 bases. The length of the CDR3 is 15 residues. Trimming took 8 bases from V and 1 from J; bases not matched to a gene: 9. Germline-derived CDR1 and CDR2 are MRHNA and SNTAGT. Written as DNA, the CDR3 is TGTGCCAGCGCCAGGGAGGGCCTTCGCACAGATACGCAGTATTTT. Residues: CASAREGLRTDTQYF.

The chain is built from TRBV5-1 and TRBJ2-3; tentative D call: TRBD2 (5 bases). CDR1 and CDR2 from the germline V gene are SGHRS and YFSETQ. The CDR3 consists of 12 residues. V lost 0 bases and J 6 bases, leaving 5 bases between the germline ends. CDR3: CASSLAGDTQYF. DNA for the CDR3: TGCGCCAGCAGCTTGGCGGGGGATACGCAGTATTTT.

The chain combines TRBV9 with TRBJ2-1; maybe TRBD2 (6 bases). The V end was cut by 0 bases, the J end by 4 bases, with 11 bases between. This CDR3 comprises 15 residues. Looked up from germline, CDR1 is SGDLS and CDR2 is YYNGEE. The CDR3 reads CASSVGGAGYNEQFF. The CDR3 coding sequence is TGTGCCAGCAGCGTAGGTGGAGCGGGTTACAATGAGCAGTTCTTC.

The J gene is TRBJ2-6, the V gene TRBV5-4; no clear D. Trimming removed 0 bases at V and 1 base at J, with 2 bases between. The CDR3 contains 14 residues. Germline CDR1 is SGHNT and CDR2 is YYREEE (reference sequence). The DNA for the CDR3 is TGTGCCAGCAGCTTGGTATCTGGGGCCAACGTCCTGACTTTC. Its protein is CASSLVSGANVLTF.

Here the CDR3 reads CASSLQGGTPLHF. As DNA, the CDR3 is TGTGCCAGCAGTTTACAGGGCGGGACACCCCTCCACTTT. This chain joins TRBV7-9 and TRBJ1-6; D is perhaps TRBD1 (6 bases). The CDR3 is made up of 13 amino acids. Germline V gene sequence: CDR1 SEHNR, CDR2 FQNEAQ (reference sequence). V lost 6 bases to trimming and J lost 11 bases, with 14 bases between them. Looking up the rest from reference TRBV7-9 and TRBJ1-6 gives the full variable domain: DTGVSQNPRHKITKRGQNVTFRCDPISEHNRLYWYRQTLGQGPEFLTYFQNEAQLEKSRLLSDRFSAERPKGSFSTLEIQRTEQGDSAMYLCASSLQGGTPLHFGNGTRLTVT.

V and J are TRBV2 and TRBJ2-1; the match to TRBD2 covers 12 bases. Germline V gene lookup returns CDR1 SNHLY and CDR2 FYNNEI. This CDR3 is 14 amino acids long. Trimming cost V 10 bases and J 8 bases; bases outside gene matches: 9. The CDR3, as DNA: TGTGCCACCTGCCCTAGCGGGGGGGCCCATGAGCAGTTCTTC. Its protein is CATCPSGGAHEQFF. Drawing the rest from reference TRBV2 and TRBJ2-1, the complete variable domain is EPEVTQTPSHQVTQMGQEVILRCVPISNHLYFYWYRQILGQKVEFLVSFYNNEISEKSEIFDDQFSVERPDGSNFTLKIRSTKLEDSAMYFCATCPSGGAHEQFFGPGTRLTVL.

The CDR3 loop is CASSPWASGGNEQFF. CDR3 nucleotides: TGCGCCAGCAGCCCATGGGCTAGCGGGGGCAATGAGCAGTTCTTC. This sequence joins TRBV4-3 and TRBJ2-1; 10 bases are a match to TRBD2. The V gene's germline CDR1 is LGHNA and CDR2 YSLEER. This CDR3 contains 15 residues. V gave up 4 bases and J gave up 6 bases; unmatched junction bases: 6.

This clone was observed a few times. The chain has TRBV9 and TRBJ1-6, with TRBD1 matching over 8 bases. The ends lost 4 bases at V and 6 bases at J; junction bases unmatched: 6. CDR3 length: 15 residues. Germline assignment: CDR1 SGDLS and CDR2 YYNGEE. CDR3 nucleotide sequence: TGTGCCAGCAGCACTACCGGGACAGGTAATTCACCCCTCCACTTT. It codes for CASSTTGTGNSPLHF. Looking up the rest from reference TRBV9 and TRBJ1-6 gives the full variable domain: DSGVTQTPKHLITATGQRVTLRCSPRSGDLSVYWYQQSLDQGLQFLIQYYNGEERAKGNILERFSAQQFPDLHSELNLSSLELGDSALYFCASSTTGTGNSPLHFGNGTRLTVT.

The chain carries TRBV7-8 and TRBJ2-5; 7 bases align to TRBD2. The tail of the sequence fits TRBJ2-7 better, so the J call may be wrong. Germline V lookup: CDR1 SGHVS, CDR2 FQNEAQ. The CDR3 is made up of 12 amino acids. The CDR3 loop is CASSPGRLEQYF. The CDR3 DNA follows: TGTGCCAGCAGCCCCGGGAGGCTCGAGCAGTACTTC.

The chain uses TRBV9 and TRBJ2-2; TRBD2 matches at 7 bases. The V segment lost 2 bases and the J segment 4 bases; nucleotides outside the gene matches: 8. Looked up from germline, CDR1 is SGDLS and CDR2 is YYNGEE. The CDR3 has 16 amino acids. Here the CDR3 reads CASSVSRDYGTGELFF. The DNA for the CDR3 is TGTGCCAGCAGCGTTAGCCGGGACTACGGCACCGGGGAGCTGTTTTTT.

The V and J genes are TRBV9 and TRBJ1-6, with 7 bases that match TRBD1. V lost 4 bases to trimming and J lost 9 bases; unmatched junction nucleotides: 13. CDR1 and CDR2 from the germline V gene are SGDLS and YYNGEE. This CDR3 comprises 16 residues. This chain's CDR3 is CASSPRSGTEGSPLHF. The DNA of the CDR3 is TGTGCCAGCAGCCCGCGTAGTGGGACAGAGGGTTCACCCCTCCACTTT.

The chain employs TRBV11-2 and TRBJ2-7, with 11 bases fitting TRBD1. The CDR3 extends over 17 amino acids. Germline values: CDR1 SGHAT, CDR2 FQNNGV. The V segment lost 1 base and the J segment 0 bases; nucleotides outside the gene matches: 5. In DNA, the CDR3 is TGTGCCAGCAGCTTAGGGACAGGGGGCCCCTACTCCTACGAGCAGTACTTC. This sequence encodes CASSLGTGGPYSYEQYF.

This chain connects TRBV10-1 to TRBJ2-3; D call uncertain. CDR1 is WNHNN, CDR2 SYGVQD, per germline (reference sequence). This CDR3 has 14 residues. Trimming removed 1 base from V and 2 bases from J, with 7 bases in between. The DNA for the CDR3 is TGCGCCAGCAGTGAGTTCTTCCCCACAGATACGCAGTATTTT. This encodes CASSEFFPTDTQYF.

The chain couples TRBV13 to TRBJ2-5; 8 bases are a match to TRBD2. V gave up 5 bases and J gave up 3 bases; unmatched junction bases: 8. Germline CDR1 and CDR2: PRHDT and FYEKMQ (reference sequence). This CDR3 has 15 amino acids. CDR3 nucleotide sequence: TGTGCCAGCAGCCGTAGCGGGGTGGGGAAAGAGACCCAGTACTTC. Its protein is CASSRSGVGKETQYF. Full variable domain (missing parts from reference TRBV13 and TRBJ2-5): AAGVIQSPRHLIKEKRETATLKCYPIPRHDTVYWYQQGPGQDPQFLISFYEKMQSDKGSIPDRFSAQQFSDYHSELNMSSLELGDSALYFCASSRSGVGKETQYFGPGTRLLVL.

The V gene is TRBV5-1, the J gene TRBJ2-5; 13 bases match TRBD2. From germline, CDR1 is SGHRS and CDR2 YFSETQ. The CDR3 covers 18 residues. The V and J ends lost 3 bases and 5 bases, in that order; junction bases with no gene match: 13. The chain's CDR3 is CASSSGLAGAKSQETQYF. The CDR3 DNA reads as TGCGCCAGCAGCTCCGGACTAGCGGGGGCCAAATCTCAGGAGACCCAGTACTTC.

The rearrangement links TRBV9 to TRBJ2-1, with 7 bases lining up with TRBD2. Germline V gene sequence: CDR1 SGDLS, CDR2 YYNGEE. The ends lost 0 bases at V and 4 bases at J; junction bases unmatched: 4. The CDR3 has 15 residues. The CDR3 protein is CASSVVSGAYNEQFF. Here the CDR3 DNA reads TGTGCCAGCAGCGTAGTCAGCGGGGCGTACAATGAGCAGTTCTTC.

This clone was seen once. J is TRBJ1-1 and V is TRBV4-2, with 7 bases that match TRBD1. Germline V CDR1 and CDR2: LGHNA, YNFKEQ. The trim removed 6 bases at V and 4 bases at J, leaving 14 bases unmatched. CDR3 size: 16 residues. The CDR3 loop is CASSPTGSTNGTEAFF. CDR3 nucleotide sequence: TGTGCCAGCAGTCCGACAGGGTCAACCAATGGCACTGAAGCTTTCTTT.

There are a few counts of this clone. The chain couples TRBV19 to TRBJ2-5; D possibly corresponds to TRBD1 (5 bases). V lost 9 bases to trimming and J lost 1 base, with 18 bases between them. Germline lookup yields CDR1 LNHDA and CDR2 SQIVND (reference sequence). There are 15 residues in the CDR3. The CDR3 spells CASQPLGAAQETQYF. In DNA form, the CDR3 reads TGTGCCAGCCAACCTCTAGGGGCGGCCCAAGAGACCCAGTACTTC.